The 7 T cell receptor beta chains presented below share a single source sample, sequenced in a study of T cell responses to AZD1222 COVID-19 vaccine. This table comes from immunoSEQ multiplex PCR, and its TCRdb copy is limited to in-frame clones, with some not included. This sample has some 49,000 clones, with more than 60% found just once. The sample in question was peripheral blood, obtained on day 0 of AZD1222 vaccination. The receptors were sampled from an adult in good health.

The chain carries TRBV9 and TRBJ2-1; maybe TRBD2 (5 bases). The CDR3 covers 15 residues. Germline CDR1 is SGDLS and CDR2 is YYNGEE. The germline V and J ends were trimmed by 0 bases and 6 bases, with 13 bases remaining between them. As DNA, the CDR3 is TGTGCCAGCAGCGTAGGAACTAGTGAAGTCAATGAGCAGTTCTTC. It specifies CASSVGTSEVNEQFF. Full variable domain (missing parts from reference TRBV9 and TRBJ2-1): DSGVTQTPKHLITATGQRVTLRCSPRSGDLSVYWYQQSLDQGLQFLIQYYNGEERAKGNILERFSAQQFPDLHSELNLSSLELGDSALYFCASSVGTSEVNEQFFGPGTRLTVL.

In its sample, this clone was seen a few times. This CDR3 is CASSLTLFYGYTF. As DNA, the CDR3 is TGTGCCAGCAGCTTAACCCTTTTCTATGGCTACACCTTC. This sequence joins TRBV7-9 and TRBJ1-2; D gene uncertain. Trimming stripped 2 bases from V and 4 bases from J, with 8 bases between. Germline V gives CDR1 SEHNR, CDR2 FQNEAQ (reference sequence). The length of the CDR3 is 13 residues. The entire variable domain, with the rest obtained from reference TRBV7-9 and TRBJ1-2, is as follows: DTGVSQNPRHKITKRGQNVTFRCDPISEHNRLYWYRQTLGQGPEFLTYFQNEAQLEKSRLLSDRFSAERPKGSFSTLEIQRTEQGDSAMYLCASSLTLFYGYTFGSGTRLTVV.

The chain employs TRBV3-1 (or the pseudogene TRBV3-2) and TRBJ1-4, with 8 bases that match TRBD1. Germline V lookup: CDR1 LGHDT, CDR2 YNNKEL (reference sequence). V lost 1 base and J lost 10; bases outside the gene matches: 5. CDR3 length: 14 amino acids. The CDR3 region is CASSQGTGWGKLFF. The CDR3 coding sequence is TGTGCCAGCAGCCAAGGGACAGGGTGGGGAAAACTGTTTTTT.

In its sample, this clone was seen once. The chain joins TRBV7-6 to TRBJ2-1; 14 bases map to TRBD2. With 1 base clipped from V and 6 bases from J, the junction kept 5 bases outside the gene matches. The CDR3 has 17 amino acids. The germline gives CDR1 SGHVS, CDR2 FNYEAQ. CDR3 amino acids: CASSLEPGLAGGNEQFF. The CDR3 region has the DNA TGTGCCAGCAGCTTAGAACCCGGACTAGCGGGAGGCAATGAGCAGTTCTTC. Filled out from reference TRBV7-6 and TRBJ2-1, the complete variable domain reads GAGVSQSPRYKVTKRGQDVALRCDPISGHVSLYWYRQALGQGPEFLTYFNYEAQQDKSGLPNDRFSAERPEGSISTLTIQRTEQRDSAMYRCASSLEPGLAGGNEQFFGPGTRLTVL.

The chain has TRBV24-1 and TRBJ2-5, with TRBD2 matching 10 bases. The V gene end was trimmed by 6 bases and the J gene end by 4 bases; junction bases not matched to a gene: 4. The CDR3 runs to 14 residues. Germline CDR1 KGHDR, CDR2 SFDVKD. This chain's CDR3 is CATSSGRAGETQYF. The CDR3 DNA sequence: TGTGCCACCAGTAGCGGGAGGGCGGGAGAGACCCAGTACTTC.

This rearrangement joins TRBV19 to TRBJ2-5; D perhaps matches TRBD2 (5 bases). The germline V gene has CDR1 LNHDA and CDR2 SQIVND (reference sequence). The CDR3 spans 13 residues. With 5 bases removed from V and 5 bases from J, the gap between germline ends came to 12 bases. CDR3 DNA: TGTGCCAGTAGTCTAAATCCGGGGGAGACCCAGTACTTC. It yields the protein CASSLNPGETQYF.

This chain joins TRBV20-1 and TRBJ2-5; D call uncertain. Trimming left V 3 bases short and J 0 bases short, with 11 bases between. CDR3 size: 14 residues. Germline V lookup: CDR1 DFQATT, CDR2 SNEGSKA (reference sequence). The CDR3 loop reads CSASPPLYQETQYF. The CDR3 nucleotides read TGCAGTGCTAGTCCCCCGCTGTACCAAGAGACCCAGTACTTC.